The T cell receptor beta chain under discussion was sequenced for a study of CD4+ T cells in melanoma. Findings and caveats of the study: Reportedly, melanoma neoantigen-specific CD4+ T cells showed varied differentiation states. CD8+ T cell, macrophage and B cell function reportedly correlated with neoantigen-specific CD4+ T cells.

This clone was detected once. The antigen is unknown. TCRdb's table, derived via immunoSEQ multiplex PCR, lists solely in-frame clones and lacks some. The sample holds fewer than 150,000 clones; about nine tenths are singletons and the top ten take 1.5% to 1.7%. The sequence was obtained from a human donor with melanoma.

This CDR3 reads CASSLKRATDTQYF. CDR3 nucleotides: TGTGCCAGCAGCTTGAAGCGGGCCACAGATACGCAGTATTTT. The chain recombines TRBV5-4 with TRBJ2-3, with D perhaps TRBD2 (6 bases). The length of the CDR3 is 14 residues. Germline CDR1 is SGHNT and CDR2 is YYREEE (reference sequence). Trimming took off 1 base at V and 2 bases at J, with 8 bases between the two ends.